This T cell receptor beta chain is drawn from a study of memory B cells and T cells in multiple sclerosis. The CDR3 is 14 residues long. V was shortened by 6 bases and J by 1 base, with 12 bases between the two germline ends. The V gene's germline CDR1 is MNHNS and CDR2 SASEGT. This clone was observed a few times. Its cognate antigen is unknown. Study conclusions and caveats: Compartments had unequal clone-set sizes, affecting shared clonotype counts.

Assay used: immunoSEQ multiplex PCR; TCRdb lists only in-frame clones, some missing. The table has more than 12,000 clones, approximately 69% seen once. The sequenced sample was memory (CD45RO+) CD4+ T cells from blood. This sequence was found in a human donor with multiple sclerosis. The V and J genes are TRBV6-1 and TRBJ1-1; possible D gene TRBD1, 6 bases. CDR3: CASSPSGQNTEAFF. DNA for the CDR3: TGTGCCAGCAGCCCCTCGGGACAGAACACTGAAGCTTTCTTT.